The source of this TCR beta chain is a study of cytomegalovirus exposure and HLA in healthy donors. A remark on this clone: What it binds is not known.

Amplification used 60 Vbeta primers and 13 Jbeta primers. Sequencing used immunoSEQ multiplex PCR; TCRdb keeps in-frame clones, though not all of them. The table shows about 110,000 clones, with around 80% occurring only once. The germline CDR1 and CDR2 sequences are SGHTA and FQGTGA. The V end lost 1 base, the J end lost 2 bases, and 5 bases lay between the germline ends. The length of the CDR3 is 13 residues. Healthy bone marrow donors made up the donor group. General study findings and limits: The authors later found HLA-associated TCR beta chains more clonally expanded than equally common others. In a later analysis, TCR beta V- and J-gene trimming was associated with a missense DCLRE1C variant. The authors later found most CMV-associated TCR beta chains appeared HLA-restricted.

Source material: PBMCs. The sequence came from a man between 25 and 39 years old in good health and CMV-seropositive. The rearrangement links TRBV7-3 to TRBJ1-1; D ambiguous. The CDR3 DNA follows: TGTGCCAGCAGCTTAAGCAGTAACACTGAAGCTTTCTTT. It yields the protein CASSLSSNTEAFF.